Shown below are 27 T cell receptor beta chains from a single sample sequenced in a study of cytomegalovirus exposure and HLA in healthy donors. PCR involved 60 Vbeta and 13 Jbeta primers. Using immunoSEQ multiplex PCR, the repertoire was profiled, and TCRdb retains in-frame clones only, with some absent. The sample includes under 120,000 clones, approximately 79% of them seen just once. Sequencing was done on a sample of PBMCs. Receptor source: a woman between 40 and 55 years old in good health and CMV-seronegative.

This clone is a singleton in its sample. The chain links TRBV7-2 to TRBJ2-7; 8 bases agree with TRBD2. The J segment lost 1 base and the V segment lost 5 bases, leaving 10 bases of the junction unmatched. From germline, CDR1 is SGHTA and CDR2 FQGNSA. The length of the CDR3 is 16 residues. In DNA form, the CDR3 reads TGTGCCAGCAGCCCTCTGGGACTAGTTTTATCCTACGAGCAGTACTTC. This gives the protein CASSPLGLVLSYEQYF.

The rearrangement uses TRBV7-9 and TRBJ1-2; D remains ambiguous. Trimming left V 4 bases short and J 0 bases short, with 9 bases between. Germline V gene lookup returns CDR1 SEHNR and CDR2 FQNEAQ (reference sequence). The CDR3 runs to 14 residues. The CDR3 DNA is TGTGCCAGCAGCTCCCCCCCGTCTAACTATGGCTACACCTTC. This encodes CASSSPPSNYGYTF.

J is TRBJ1-1 and V is TRBV11-2; 8 bases fit TRBD1. The junction had 19 bases not matched to a gene; V was cut back by 5 bases and J by 5 bases. The germline gives CDR1 SGHAT, CDR2 FQNNGV. This CDR3 has 18 amino acids. For the CDR3, the DNA is TGTGCCAGCAGCCCCTCCTACAGGGGGTCCCTTGAGGGGACTGAAGCTTTCTTT. Residues: CASSPSYRGSLEGTEAFF.

This clone was recorded only once. The CDR3 DNA sequence: TGTGCCAGCAGCTTCGGGATTAACACTGAAGCTTTCTTT. This gives the protein CASSFGINTEAFF. The V gene is TRBV7-2, the J gene TRBJ1-1; D not certain. The germline CDR1 and CDR2 sequences are SGHTA and FQGNSA. The V gene lost 3 bases and the J gene lost 2 bases, with 7 bases spanning the gap. The CDR3 is made up of 13 amino acids.

This clone was counted between two and nine times. The V gene is TRBV4-3, the J gene TRBJ2-4, with D maybe TRBD2 (6 bases). V was trimmed by 1 base and J by 6 bases, leaving 10 bases between them. In germline, CDR1 is LGHNA, CDR2 YSLEER. CDR3 length equals 14 residues. The chain's CDR3 is CASSQAGGGNIQYF. As DNA, the CDR3 is TGCGCCAGCAGCCAAGCCGGGGGTGGAAACATTCAGTACTTC.

The rearrangement uses TRBV11-3 and TRBJ2-2; no clear D. The V gene's germline CDR1 is SGHNT and CDR2 YENEEA. The V end lost 0 bases, the J end lost 0 bases, and 14 bases lay between the germline ends. The CDR3 extends over 18 amino acids. The CDR3 DNA reads TGTGCCAGCAGCTTAGATCTGATCGGCAGGACGAACACCGGGGAGCTGTTTTTT. Protein sequence: CASSLDLIGRTNTGELFF. Supplemented by reference TRBV11-3 and TRBJ2-2, the full variable domain reads EAGVVQSPRYKIIEKKQPVAFWCNPISGHNTLYWYLQNLGQGPELLIRYENEEAVDDSQLPKDRFSAERLKGVDSTLKIQPAELGDSAVYLCASSLDLIGRTNTGELFFGEGSRLTVL.

This clone was counted once. This chain links TRBV19 with TRBJ1-1, with 10 bases fitting TRBD1. The V gene end was trimmed by 6 bases and the J gene end by 6 bases; junction bases not matched to a gene: 7. The CDR3 spans 14 residues. CDR1 LNHDA and CDR2 SQIVND come from the germline V gene (reference sequence). Here the CDR3 reads CASRTTGTGAEAFF. CDR3 bases: TGTGCCAGTAGAACCACCGGGACAGGGGCTGAAGCTTTCTTT. The full variable domain, in which reference TRBV19 and TRBJ1-1 provide the parts outside the CDR3, is DGGITQSPKYLFRKEGQNVTLSCEQNLNHDAMYWYRQDPGQGLRLIYYSQIVNDFQKGDIAEGYSVSREKKESFPLTVTSAQKNPTAFYLCASRTTGTGAEAFFGQGTRLTVV.

The chain links TRBV30 to TRBJ1-5; D not resolved. V gave up 0 bases and J gave up 2 bases, with 14 bases separating them. Per the germline V gene, CDR1 is GTSNPN and CDR2 is SVGIG (reference sequence). The CDR3 is 16 amino acids. CDR3 nucleotide sequence: TGTGCCTGGAGTGTCCAGACGCGGGGAGGCAATCAGCCCCAGCATTTT. Translation: CAWSVQTRGGNQPQHF.

The CDR3: CASSLTRVEAFF. The CDR3 region has the DNA TGTGCCAGCAGCTTAACCAGGGTAGAAGCTTTCTTT. The chain couples TRBV7-2 to TRBJ1-1, with a weak D call TRBD1 (5 bases). The CDR3 extends over 12 amino acids. The V end was cut by 2 bases, the J end by 8 bases, with 9 bases between. The germline V gene has CDR1 SGHTA and CDR2 FQGNSA.

The chain couples TRBV7-9 to TRBJ2-5, with D perhaps matching TRBD2 (6 bases). Trimming removed 10 bases at V and 2 bases at J, with 11 bases between. The CDR3 loop spans 12 amino acids. Germline V lookup: CDR1 SEHNR, CDR2 FQNEAQ (reference sequence). Here the CDR3 reads CAIRRGQETQYF. DNA of the CDR3: TGTGCCATACGGAGGGGTCAAGAGACCCAGTACTTC.

The chain uses TRBV28 and TRBJ1-5; possible D gene TRBD1, 5 bases. The V gene's germline CDR1 is MDHEN and CDR2 SYDVKM. The CDR3 sequence is 15 residues long. Trimming pared 3 bases from V and 4 bases from J, leaving 13 bases between. CDR3 amino acids: CASSFLGEGNQPQHF. The DNA of the CDR3 is TGTGCCAGCAGTTTTTTAGGGGAGGGGAATCAGCCCCAGCATTTT.

The chain couples TRBV6-5 to TRBJ2-1; 9 nucleotides line up with TRBD1. The germline gives CDR1 MNHEY, CDR2 SVGAGI. V lost 8 bases and J lost 5; bases outside the gene matches: 10. The CDR3 covers 15 residues. CDR3 sequence reads: CASRGTGTGNNEQFF. CDR3 in DNA: TGTGCCAGCCGGGGCACCGGGACAGGGAACAATGAGCAGTTCTTC.

J is TRBJ2-3 and V is TRBV7-2; TRBD2 aligns across 11 bases. With 1 base clipped from V and 3 bases from J, the junction kept 6 bases outside the gene matches. The CDR3 runs to 17 residues. Per germline, CDR1 SGHTA and CDR2 FQGNSA. The CDR3 here is CASSLDSGRALTDTQYF. DNA of the CDR3: TGTGCCAGCAGCTTAGATAGCGGGAGGGCCTTGACAGATACGCAGTATTTT.

The rearrangement uses TRBV15 and TRBJ1-4; D is unclear. Trimming pared 8 bases from V and 7 bases from J, leaving 8 bases between. Per the germline V gene, CDR1 is LNHNV and CDR2 is YYDKDF (reference sequence). The CDR3 has 11 residues. CDR3 residues: CATAIGEKLFF. The CDR3 nucleotides read TGTGCCACCGCGATCGGTGAAAAACTGTTTTTT. The whole variable domain, remainder taken from reference TRBV15 and TRBJ1-4, is DAMVIQNPRYQVTQFGKPVTLSCSQTLNHNVMYWYQQKSSQAPKLLFHYYDKDFNNEADTPDNFQSRRPNTSFCFLDIRSPGLGDTAMYLCATAIGEKLFFGSGTQLSVL.

The rearrangement links TRBV4-1 to TRBJ1-5, with TRBD1 as a possible D gene (6 bases). The V end lost 0 bases, the J end lost 7 bases, and 13 bases lay between the germline ends. CDR3 length: 15 residues. Germline V gene data show CDR1 as MGHRA and CDR2 as YSYEKL. CDR3: CASSQDGARGQPQHF. CDR3 in DNA: TGCGCCAGCAGCCAAGACGGAGCCAGGGGACAGCCCCAGCATTTT.

This chain's CDR3 is CASSPGLPSSYEQYF. CDR3 nucleotide sequence: TGTGCCAGCAGCCCGGGACTCCCGAGCTCCTACGAGCAGTACTTC. V and J are TRBV6-6 and TRBJ2-7; possible D gene TRBD2, 6 bases. The CDR3 consists of 15 residues. The V end was cut by 6 bases, the J end by 0 bases, with 15 bases between. Germline V gives CDR1 MNHNY, CDR2 SVGAGI (reference sequence).

CDR3 sequence reads: CASSREKGYNEQFF. For the CDR3, the DNA is TGTGCCAGCAGTCGGGAGAAGGGATACAATGAGCAGTTCTTC. The chain joins TRBV2 to TRBJ2-1; D may be TRBD2 (6 bases). Germline V lookup: CDR1 SNHLY, CDR2 FYNNEI. The CDR3 loop spans 14 amino acids. V lost 5 bases to trimming and J lost 4 bases, with 12 bases between them.

CDR3 bases: TGTGCCAGCAGTTTATCGCAGGGCCTAACCTACGAGCAGTACTTC. This sequence encodes CASSLSQGLTYEQYF. The rearrangement links TRBV27 to TRBJ2-7; D perhaps matches TRBD1 (5 bases). Germline V lookup: CDR1 MNHEY, CDR2 SMNVEV (reference sequence). The V end lost 0 bases, the J end lost 2 bases, and 11 bases lay between the germline ends. The length of the CDR3 is 15 residues.

This clone was observed once. The CDR3 coding sequence is TGTGCCTGGAGTGTACCGAGACTTTATGGCTACACCTTC. Its translation: CAWSVPRLYGYTF. The chain employs TRBV30 and TRBJ1-2, with D uncertain. The CDR3 loop spans 13 amino acids. Germline assignment: CDR1 GTSNPN and CDR2 SVGIG (reference sequence). Trimming stripped 0 bases from V and 5 bases from J, with 10 bases between.

The gene calls are TRBV28 and TRBJ2-7, with a weak D call TRBD2 (5 bases). The CDR3 has 16 residues. From germline, CDR1 is MDHEN and CDR2 SYDVKM. V shed 5 bases and J shed 6 bases, with 23 bases lying between them. Written as DNA, the CDR3 is TGTGCCAGCAGTCCTCCCGAGGGTGTAAGGTCGGGCGAGCAGTACTTC. Translation: CASSPPEGVRSGEQYF.

The genes are TRBV5-4 and TRBJ2-5; the match to TRBD2 covers 7 bases. The ends lost 4 bases at V and 2 bases at J; junction bases unmatched: 5. The CDR3 has 14 amino acids. From germline, CDR1 is SGHNT and CDR2 YYREEE (reference sequence). The CDR3 loop reads CASSKWTSQETQYF. As DNA, the CDR3 is TGTGCCAGCAGCAAGTGGACTAGTCAAGAGACCCAGTACTTC.

The chain recombines TRBV25-1 with TRBJ1-2; no clear D. Trimming took 0 bases from V and 5 from J, leaving 19 bases between them. The CDR3 loop spans 17 amino acids. CDR1 and CDR2 from the germline V gene are MGHDK and SYGVNS. CDR3 amino acids: CASSEYGQTGRQYGYTF. The CDR3 DNA is TGTGCCAGCAGTGAATATGGTCAAACCGGGAGGCAATATGGCTACACCTTC.

V gene TRBV5-1 combines with J gene TRBJ2-1; 8 nucleotides align to TRBD2. In germline, CDR1 is SGHRS, CDR2 YFSETQ. J gave up 9 bases and V 4 bases, and 12 bases lay outside the gene matches. The CDR3 is 15 residues long. CDR3 loop: CASSVTSGSLIEQFF. The CDR3 region has the DNA TGCGCCAGCAGCGTGACAAGCGGGAGTTTGATTGAGCAGTTCTTC. The full variable domain, its missing parts supplied by reference TRBV5-1 and TRBJ2-1, is KAGVTQTPRYLIKTRGQQVTLSCSPISGHRSVSWYQQTPGQGLQFLFEYFSETQRNKGNFPGRFSGRQFSNSRSEMNVSTLELGDSALYLCASSVTSGSLIEQFFGPGTRLTVL.

This chain connects TRBV6-1 to TRBJ1-2; unclear D gene. Trimming removed 10 bases from V and 5 bases from J, with 17 bases in between. The CDR3 is 13 amino acids. CDR1 MNHNS and CDR2 SASEGT come from the germline V gene. This chain's CDR3 is CATLGVPIYGYTF. Written as DNA, the CDR3 is TGTGCCACCCTCGGGGTTCCAATATATGGCTACACCTTC.

This clone was seen a few times. The rearrangement joins TRBV30 to TRBJ2-1; 14 nucleotides align to TRBD2. CDR1 and CDR2 from the germline V gene are GTSNPN and SVGIG (reference sequence). The CDR3 has 17 residues. J was trimmed by 1 base and V by 4 bases; bases with no gene match: 6. The CDR3 is CAWTETSGRGSYNEQFF. The CDR3 DNA follows: TGTGCCTGGACGGAGACTAGCGGGAGGGGTTCCTACAATGAGCAGTTCTTC.

This clone was recorded a few times. The chain recombines TRBV7-9 with TRBJ2-6; 7 bases map to TRBD2. CDR3 length: 16 residues. V dropped 3 bases and J dropped 2; count of bases not matched to a gene: 4. The germline V gene encodes CDR1 SEHNR and CDR2 FQNEAQ (reference sequence). CDR3 loop: CASSFKRETGANVLTF. CDR3 nucleotide sequence: TGTGCCAGCAGCTTTAAGCGGGAAACTGGGGCCAACGTCCTGACTTTC.

This clone has only a few counts. The rearrangement joins TRBV19 to TRBJ1-5; 11 nucleotides agree with TRBD1. From germline, CDR1 is LNHDA and CDR2 SQIVND (reference sequence). The CDR3 is 15 amino acids. The V segment lost 8 bases and the J segment 12 bases; nucleotides outside the gene matches: 15. The CDR3 loop is CASENPGQGVSGQHF. Written as DNA, the CDR3 is TGTGCCAGTGAAAATCCGGGACAGGGGGTGTCGGGCCAGCATTTT.